These 30 T cell receptor beta chains share one sample of origin, sequenced in a study of cytomegalovirus exposure and HLA in healthy donors. PCR used 60 Vbeta primers and 13 Jbeta primers. Data came from immunoSEQ multiplex PCR; TCRdb stores just in-frame clones and leaves some out. This table holds under 150,000 clones, more than 75% found once. Sequenced material: PBMCs. The receptors shown here come from a man between 18 and 35 years old in good health and CMV-seronegative.

The chain has TRBV25-1 and TRBJ2-7, with D perhaps TRBD2 (6 bases). V dropped 4 bases and J dropped 4 bases, with 20 bases sitting between them. This CDR3 has 16 amino acids. Germline loops: CDR1 MGHDK, CDR2 SYGVNS. CDR3 nucleotide sequence: TGTGCCAGCAGTGGCCCCCCTAGGGCGGGGTCTTACGAGCAGTACTTC. Translating gives CASSGPPRAGSYEQYF.

As for this clone: One end of the junction does not line up with germline, which may come from a read error. The chain is built from TRBV7-9 and TRBJ1-1; TRBD1 aligns across 7 bases. Per the germline V gene, CDR1 is SEHNR and CDR2 is FQNEAQ (reference sequence). CDR3 length equals 13 residues. DNA of the CDR3: TGTTCCAGCAGCCCAGGGGGTTACACTGAAGCTTTCTTT. Encoded protein: CSSSPGGYTEAFF.

The chain uses TRBV5-8 and TRBJ2-7; D perhaps matches TRBD2 (6 bases). The CDR3 is 14 residues long. Trimming pared 5 bases from V and 1 base from J, leaving 13 bases between. Germline values: CDR1 SGHTS, CDR2 YDEGEE. The CDR3 loop is CASSAGTGSYEQYF. The CDR3 DNA reads as TGTGCCAGCAGTGCGGGGACGGGGTCCTACGAGCAGTACTTC.

The rearrangement links TRBV2 to TRBJ2-7; TRBD2 matches 7 bases. V was pared by 2 bases and J by 4 bases, with 8 bases of the junction left unmatched. CDR3 length equals 15 residues. CDR1 and CDR2 from the germline V gene are SNHLY and FYNNEI. This chain's CDR3 is CASSEKRTSLYEQYF. Written as DNA, the CDR3 is TGTGCCAGCAGTGAAAAACGGACTAGTCTTTACGAGCAGTACTTC.

The chain uses TRBV5-1 and TRBJ1-3; D remains ambiguous. Germline V CDR1 and CDR2: SGHRS, YFSETQ. This CDR3 comprises 15 residues. Trimming stripped 0 bases from V and 4 bases from J, with 11 bases between. As DNA, the CDR3 is TGCGCCAGCAGCTTGGACGGTCTCAGGGGAAACACCATATATTTT. It translates to CASSLDGLRGNTIYF.

This clone has a count of ten or more. This chain joins TRBV10-3 and TRBJ1-1; TRBD1 might be the D (6 bases). This CDR3 region has 12 residues. The V end lost 8 bases, the J end lost 0 bases, and 7 bases lay between the germline ends. Per germline, CDR1 ENHRY and CDR2 SYGVKD. The CDR3 bases are TGTGCCATCGGACAGCTGAACACTGAAGCTTTCTTT. This gives the protein CAIGQLNTEAFF.

This chain uses TRBV27 with TRBJ2-5; maybe TRBD1 (6 bases). Germline lookup yields CDR1 MNHEY and CDR2 SMNVEV (reference sequence). This CDR3 comprises 15 residues. Trimming removed 6 bases at V and 4 bases at J, with 18 bases between. The CDR3 nucleotides read TGTGCCAGCAGACGAACAGGGTTTCGAGGAGAGACCCAGTACTTC. It specifies CASRRTGFRGETQYF.

The V call is TRBV7-6, the J call TRBJ2-3; 8 nucleotides match TRBD2. The V gene end was trimmed by 5 bases and the J gene end by 0 bases; junction bases not matched to a gene: 10. The CDR3 has 17 residues. CDR1 is SGHVS, CDR2 FNYEAQ, per germline. CDR3 DNA: TGTGCCAGCAGCCCCCTTTGGCTAGCGGGCAGCACAGATACGCAGTATTTT. Its protein product is CASSPLWLAGSTDTQYF.

This clone was detected only a few times. V gene TRBV6-1 combines with J gene TRBJ2-7; 9 bases agree with TRBD1. This CDR3 has 15 residues. Unmatched junction bases numbered 8, after V lost 5 bases and J lost 3 bases. Germline V gives CDR1 MNHNS, CDR2 SASEGT. CDR3 loop: CASSRSGDRDYEQYF. CDR3 DNA sequence: TGTGCCAGCAGTCGTTCCGGGGACAGGGACTACGAGCAGTACTTC.

In its sample, this clone was seen once. The chain combines TRBV5-1 with TRBJ2-5, with a tentative D call TRBD1 (6 bases). V was trimmed by 4 bases and J by 5 bases, leaving 15 bases between them. The V gene's germline CDR1 is SGHRS and CDR2 YFSETQ. The CDR3 has 14 amino acids. The CDR3 region is CASSTGTAVETQYF. CDR3 nucleotides: TGCGCCAGCAGCACAGGGACGGCCGTTGAGACCCAGTACTTC.

This rearrangement joins TRBV7-9 to TRBJ2-7, with D possibly being TRBD1 (6 bases). CDR3 size: 16 residues. Germline CDR1 is SEHNR and CDR2 is FQNEAQ (reference sequence). V was pared by 5 bases and J by 6 bases, with 23 bases between. The DNA of the CDR3 is TGTGCCAGCAGCCCGATTTTCCGGGACACCTCCCTCGAGCAGTACTTC. Its protein product is CASSPIFRDTSLEQYF.

This clone has just a few counts. V usage is TRBV5-1 and J usage is TRBJ2-2, with TRBD2 identical over 11 bases. This CDR3 is built from 15 residues. Losses at the gene ends were 4 bases for V and 5 bases for J; bases not matched to a gene: 4. Germline loops: CDR1 SGHRS, CDR2 YFSETQ. The DNA of the CDR3 is TGCGCCAGCAGCCTAGCGGGAGGAAGGACCGGGGAGCTGTTTTTT. This encodes CASSLAGGRTGELFF.

V and J are TRBV5-3 and TRBJ1-1; 8 bases agree with TRBD1. TRBV5-3 is treated as an ORF (open reading frame) with a function not yet certain. V dropped 1 base and J dropped 0; count of bases not matched to a gene: 11. The CDR3 has 18 amino acids. In DNA, the CDR3 is TGTGCCAGAAGCTTGATAGGACAGGGAGCGCTGGTGAACACTGAAGCTTTCTTT. Amino acids: CARSLIGQGALVNTEAFF.

The chain joins TRBV5-6 to TRBJ2-1; weak D call: TRBD2 (7 bases). The CDR3 extends over 17 amino acids. CDR1 and CDR2 from the germline V gene are SGHDT and YYEEEE. V gave up 4 bases and J gave up 3 bases, with 20 bases separating them. The CDR3 DNA is TGTGCCAGCAGCCGGACCGGTGGGGGGGCAAACTACAATGAGCAGTTCTTC. Amino acids: CASSRTGGGANYNEQFF.

This clone was observed a handful of times. The chain has TRBV7-3 and TRBJ2-1; a weak D match, TRBD2 (6 bases). The V end lost 3 bases, the J end lost 6 bases, and 15 bases lay between the germline ends. CDR3 length equals 15 residues. The germline gives CDR1 SGHTA, CDR2 FQGTGA. The CDR3 is CASSFVGTSLNEQFF. The CDR3 bases are TGTGCCAGCAGCTTCGTCGGGACTTCACTCAATGAGCAGTTCTTC.

The chain is built from TRBV7-8 and TRBJ2-1; possible D gene TRBD1, 6 bases. V was pared by 3 bases and J by 5 bases, with 8 bases between. The CDR3 is 13 amino acids. Germline V lookup: CDR1 SGHVS, CDR2 FQNEAQ. The CDR3 spells CASSFTGNNEQFF. Written as DNA, the CDR3 is TGTGCCAGCAGCTTCACAGGGAACAATGAGCAGTTCTTC.

The chain recombines TRBV7-3 with TRBJ1-1; D is possibly TRBD1 (6 bases). CDR3 length equals 15 residues. The germline V and J ends were trimmed by 5 bases and 1 base, with 14 bases remaining between them. Germline loops: CDR1 SGHTA, CDR2 FQGTGA. Here the CDR3 reads CASSPRTEPNTEAFF. CDR3 coding DNA: TGTGCCAGCAGCCCCCGGACAGAACCGAACACTGAAGCTTTCTTT.

The genes are TRBV6-5 and TRBJ2-2; 8 bases are a match to TRBD2. After removal of 8 bases from V and 7 bases from J, the junction contained 6 bases not matched to a gene. CDR3 size: 13 residues. The germline V gene encodes CDR1 MNHEY and CDR2 SVGAGI. In DNA form, the CDR3 reads TGTGCCAGCGCCTCGGGACTAGTCGGGGAGCTGTTTTTT. It specifies CASASGLVGELFF.

CDR3 DNA: TGCGCCAGCAGTGAGTACAGGGGCGATGGCTACACCTTC. Translated, it gives CASSEYRGDGYTF. The gene calls are TRBV10-2 and TRBJ1-2; 7 bases align to TRBD1. The germline gives CDR1 WSHSY, CDR2 SAAADI. The CDR3 loop spans 13 amino acids. The ends lost 1 base at V and 6 bases at J; junction bases unmatched: 2.

The rearrangement joins TRBV6-1 to TRBJ1-2; TRBD1 matches at 7 bases. The trim removed 2 bases at V and 3 bases at J, leaving 15 bases unmatched. The CDR3 runs to 18 residues. Germline loops: CDR1 MNHNS, CDR2 SASEGT. The CDR3 DNA sequence: TGTGCCAGCAGTGAATTCTGGGGACAGAAAACAAGGGACTATGGCTACACCTTC. It encodes CASSEFWGQKTRDYGYTF.

This clone is a singleton in its sample. The genes are TRBV18 and TRBJ1-2; 8 positions agree with TRBD1. Looked up from germline, CDR1 is KGHSH and CDR2 is LQKENI. The CDR3 consists of 13 residues. Trimming took 3 bases from V and 8 from J; bases not matched to a gene: 5. This CDR3 is CASSPDRGRGYTF. The CDR3 DNA is TGTGCCAGCTCACCCGACAGGGGTCGAGGCTACACCTTC.

The V gene is TRBV5-1, the J gene TRBJ1-3, with a possible D match to TRBD1 (6 bases). Germline lookup yields CDR1 SGHRS and CDR2 YFSETQ. CDR3 length: 15 residues. The V gene lost 8 bases and the J gene lost 0 bases, with 15 bases spanning the gap. CDR3 region: CASSADRISGNTIYF. CDR3 DNA sequence: TGCGCCAGTTCCGCCGACAGGATCTCTGGAAACACCATATATTTT.

Remarks on this clone: A read error may account for a junction end that differs from germline. Different DNA sequences within this sample yield the same CDR3. This chain connects TRBV19 to TRBJ1-2; the match to TRBD1 covers 7 bases. Germline values: CDR1 LNHDA, CDR2 SQIVND (reference sequence). This CDR3 comprises 12 residues. The CDR3 here is CASSLPPRQGPF. The CDR3 DNA reads TGTGCCAGTAGCCTTCCCCCGAGACAGGGTCCCTTC.

This chain connects TRBV11-2 to TRBJ2-5; 8 nucleotides match TRBD2. V dropped 2 bases and J dropped 4; count of bases not matched to a gene: 9. The CDR3 is made up of 16 amino acids. Germline V gene sequence: CDR1 SGHAT, CDR2 FQNNGV. The CDR3 reads CASSLLSGGAAETQYF. The CDR3 DNA sequence: TGTGCCAGCAGCTTACTAAGCGGGGGCGCCGCAGAGACCCAGTACTTC. Looking up the rest from reference TRBV11-2 and TRBJ2-5 gives the full variable domain: EAGVAQSPRYKIIEKRQSVAFWCNPISGHATLYWYQQILGQGPKLLIQFQNNGVVDDSQLPKDRFSAERLKGVDSTLKIQPAKLEDSAVYLCASSLLSGGAAETQYFGPGTRLLVL.

Note on this clone: The identical CDR3 is also encoded by other nucleotide sequences in the sample. The chain recombines TRBV6-5 with TRBJ1-1, with TRBD1 matching over 8 bases. The J segment lost 1 base and the V segment lost 1 base, leaving 2 bases of the junction unmatched. Germline assignment: CDR1 MNHEY and CDR2 SVGAGI. This CDR3 region has 15 residues. The CDR3 protein is CASSYYTGGNTEAFF. The CDR3 nucleotides are TGTGCCAGCAGTTACTACACAGGGGGGAACACTGAAGCTTTCTTT.

This rearrangement joins TRBV2 to TRBJ1-1; TRBD1 might be the D (6 bases). Trimming removed 7 bases at V and 0 bases at J, with 21 bases between. The V gene's germline CDR1 is SNHLY and CDR2 FYNNEI. The CDR3 totals 17 residues. CDR3 coding DNA: TGTGCCAGCACCGCAGGCTGGGGCGGGGGCTTGAACACTGAAGCTTTCTTT. Translation: CASTAGWGGGLNTEAFF.

This clone was detected a few times. The V call is TRBV5-1, the J call TRBJ2-7; TRBD2 aligns across 10 bases. Per the germline V gene, CDR1 is SGHRS and CDR2 is YFSETQ. V lost 4 bases to trimming and J lost 2 bases; unmatched junction nucleotides: 6. This CDR3 is built from 15 residues. The CDR3 coding sequence is TGCGCCAGCAGCATCCTAGCGGGAGTCGCCTACGAGCAGTACTTC. This sequence encodes CASSILAGVAYEQYF.

CDR3 loop: CASGEDWEGTEAFF. DNA for the CDR3: TGTGCCAGTGGGGAGGACTGGGAGGGGACTGAAGCTTTCTTT. The chain carries TRBV19 and TRBJ1-1, with D perhaps TRBD1 (5 bases). CDR1 and CDR2 from the germline V gene are LNHDA and SQIVND (reference sequence). Trimming removed 8 bases from V and 5 bases from J, with 18 bases in between. CDR3 length: 14 amino acids.

This clone has just a few counts. The J gene is TRBJ1-1, the V gene TRBV6-1; possible D gene TRBD1, 6 bases. V was clipped by 7 bases and J by 0 bases, with 15 bases between them. The germline V gene encodes CDR1 MNHNS and CDR2 SASEGT. The CDR3 runs 15 residues. The CDR3 here is CASKDRFPLNTEAFF. The CDR3 DNA follows: TGTGCCAGCAAGGACAGATTTCCATTGAACACTGAAGCTTTCTTT.

This clone has more than one count but fewer than ten. The rearrangement uses TRBV7-9 and TRBJ1-2, with 7 nucleotides matching TRBD1. V lost 5 bases and J lost 3; bases outside the gene matches: 15. Germline CDR1 SEHNR, CDR2 FQNEAQ (reference sequence). This CDR3 region has 17 residues. Written as DNA, the CDR3 is TGTGCCAGCAGCCCCGATTGGGGGCAGGGGGGCCACTATGGCTACACCTTC. Its translation is CASSPDWGQGGHYGYTF.